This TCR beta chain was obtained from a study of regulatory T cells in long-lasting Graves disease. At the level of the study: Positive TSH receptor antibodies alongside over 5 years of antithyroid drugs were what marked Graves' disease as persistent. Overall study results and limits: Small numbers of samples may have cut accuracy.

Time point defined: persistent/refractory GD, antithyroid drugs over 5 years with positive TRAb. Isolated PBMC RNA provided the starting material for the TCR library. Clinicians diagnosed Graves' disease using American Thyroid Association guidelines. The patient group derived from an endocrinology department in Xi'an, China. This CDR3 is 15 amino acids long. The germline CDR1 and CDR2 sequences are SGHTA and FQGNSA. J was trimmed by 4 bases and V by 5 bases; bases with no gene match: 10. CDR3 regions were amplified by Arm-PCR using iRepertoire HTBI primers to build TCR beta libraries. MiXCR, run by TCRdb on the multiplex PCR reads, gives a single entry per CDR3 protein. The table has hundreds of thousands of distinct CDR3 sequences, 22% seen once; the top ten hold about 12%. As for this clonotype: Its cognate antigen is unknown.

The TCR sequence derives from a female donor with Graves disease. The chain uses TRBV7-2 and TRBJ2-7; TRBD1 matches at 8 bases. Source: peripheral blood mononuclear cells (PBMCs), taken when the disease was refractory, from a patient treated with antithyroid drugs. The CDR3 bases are TGTGCCAGCAGCCGAGGGCAGGGGGCTAAGTACGAGCAGTACTTC. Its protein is CASSRGQGAKYEQYF.